The clone carrying this T cell receptor (beta chain) was seen at least ten times. Antigen unknown. The V segment lost 3 bases and the J segment 3 bases; nucleotides outside the gene matches: 3. The CDR3 has 15 amino acids. Germline V lookup: CDR1 SGHRS, CDR2 YFSETQ. The sample originates from a study of T cells after yellow fever vaccination. General study points: Secondary responses were weaker yet peaked faster, day 5 versus 15. Reappearance after the booster was observed for most primary-vaccination clones (96% CD4, about 91% CD8).

Production of TCR cDNA was by 5'RACE template switching, which also added a universal primer site and UMIs. TCRdb used MiXCR to reprocess the 5' RACE reads, holding one entry per CDR3 protein. The repertoire has 300,000 to 400,000 distinct CDR3 sequences, 8.7% of them found once; the top ten carry approximately 18%. The chain has TRBV5-1 and TRBJ1-5; the match to TRBD1 covers 10 bases. This sample comprised PBMCs, obtained on the day of the first yellow fever vaccination. The source of this sequence is a man younger than 35 who received the YFV17D yellow fever vaccine. Here the CDR3 DNA reads TGCGCCAGCAGCTCAGGACAGGGGGACAATCAGCCCCAGCATTTT. Translating it yields CASSSGQGDNQPQHF.